These 3 T cell receptor beta chains were sequenced from one sample in a study of cytomegalovirus exposure and HLA in healthy donors. The PCR used 60 Vbeta and 13 Jbeta primers. Here immunoSEQ multiplex PCR was the method, and the copy in TCRdb shows in-frame clones only, minus some. There are roughly 170,000 clones in the sample; around 75% occur only once, and approximately 2.3% lies in the top ten. The material sequenced was PBMCs. These TCRs come from a female donor in good health and CMV-seronegative.

This clone has a handful of counts. V gene TRBV27 combines with J gene TRBJ1-6, with 9 bases aligning to TRBD1. In germline, CDR1 is MNHEY, CDR2 SMNVEV (reference sequence). The CDR3 spans 16 residues. With V trimmed by 6 bases and J by 9 bases, 12 bases remained unmatched. The CDR3 DNA follows: TGTGCCAGCAGACCAAACAGGGGGCGCGGGTCTTCACCCCTCCACTTT. The encoded protein is CASRPNRGRGSSPLHF.

CDR3: CASREGTSGGETQYF. The CDR3 coding sequence is TGTGCCAGCAGGGAGGGGACTAGCGGGGGAGAGACCCAGTACTTC. The chain employs TRBV7-6 and TRBJ2-5, with 14 bases aligning to TRBD2. The CDR3 is 15 amino acids. Unmatched junction bases numbered 4, after V lost 6 bases and J lost 4 bases. The V gene's germline CDR1 is SGHVS and CDR2 FNYEAQ.

The chain uses TRBV29-1 and TRBJ2-7, with TRBD2 identical over 7 bases. Unmatched junction bases numbered 3, after V lost 5 bases and J lost 2 bases. Germline-derived CDR1 and CDR2 are SQVTM and ANQGSEA. The CDR3 covers 12 residues. The CDR3 loop is CSVRLATYEQYF. The CDR3 DNA reads TGCAGCGTTCGACTAGCAACCTACGAGCAGTACTTC.